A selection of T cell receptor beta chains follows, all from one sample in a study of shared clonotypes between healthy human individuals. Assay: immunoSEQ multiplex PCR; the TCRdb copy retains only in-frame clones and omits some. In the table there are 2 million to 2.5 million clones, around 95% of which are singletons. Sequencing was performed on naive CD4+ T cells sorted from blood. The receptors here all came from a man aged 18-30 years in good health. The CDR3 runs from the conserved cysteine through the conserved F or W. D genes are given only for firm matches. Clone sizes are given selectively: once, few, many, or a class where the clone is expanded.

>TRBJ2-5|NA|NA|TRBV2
TGTGCCAGCGGACGACAAGAGACCCAGTACTTC
CASGRQETQYF
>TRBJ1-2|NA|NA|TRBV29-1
TGCAGCGTGACAGAGAGCGGCTACACCTTC
CSVTESGYTF
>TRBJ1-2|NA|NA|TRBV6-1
TGTGCCAGCAGTGAACACGGGCAGGGCTATGGCTACACCTTC
CASSEHGQGYGYTF
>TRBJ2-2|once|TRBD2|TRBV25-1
TGTGCCAGCAGTGCCACTAGCGGGAGGGTTCCGTCGGGGGAGCTGTTTTTT
CASSATSGRVPSGELFF
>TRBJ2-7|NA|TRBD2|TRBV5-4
TGTGCCAGCAGCCGGAATAGCGGGAGCTCCTACGAGCAGTACTTC
CASSRNSGSSYEQYF
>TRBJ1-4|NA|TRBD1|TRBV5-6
TGTGCCAGCAGCTTGCGCCTAGGGGGCGGGGAAAAACTGTTTTTT
CASSLRLGGGEKLFF
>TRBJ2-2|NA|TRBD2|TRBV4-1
TGCGCCAGCAGCCCGGGGACTAGCGTTTTTAACACCGGGGAGCTGTTTTTT
CASSPGTSVFNTGELFF
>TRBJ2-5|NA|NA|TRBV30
TGTGCCTGGGGGATGGGAAAAGAGACCCAGTACTTC
CAWGMGKETQYF
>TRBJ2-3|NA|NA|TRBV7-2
TGTGCCAGCAGCCTTAGACAGTCTTCCACAGATACGCAGTATTTT
CASSLRQSSTDTQYF
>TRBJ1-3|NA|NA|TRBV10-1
TGCGCCAGCAGTGAAACCGCAGTTCCCTCTGGAAACACCATATATTTT
CASSETAVPSGNTIYF
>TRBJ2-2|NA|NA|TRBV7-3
TGTGCCAGCAGCTTAACCCCGAACACCGGGGAGCTGTTTTTT
CASSLTPNTGELFF
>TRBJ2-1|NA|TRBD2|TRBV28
TGTGCCAGCGGTTCGAAGCGGGGGCCAAACAATGAGCAGTTCTTC
CASGSKRGPNNEQFF